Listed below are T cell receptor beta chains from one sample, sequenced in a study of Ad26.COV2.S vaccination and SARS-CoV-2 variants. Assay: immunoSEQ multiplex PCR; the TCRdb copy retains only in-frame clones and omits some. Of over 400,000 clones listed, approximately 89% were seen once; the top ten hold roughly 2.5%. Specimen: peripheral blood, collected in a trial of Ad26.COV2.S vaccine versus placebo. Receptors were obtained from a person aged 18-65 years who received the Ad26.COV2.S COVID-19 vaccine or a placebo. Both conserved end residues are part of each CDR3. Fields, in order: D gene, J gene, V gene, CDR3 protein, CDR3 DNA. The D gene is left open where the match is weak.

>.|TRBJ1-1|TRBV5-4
CASGKMAGNTEAFF
TGTGCCAGCGGGAAAATGGCAGGGAACACTGAAGCTTTCTTT
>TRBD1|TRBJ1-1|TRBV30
CAWRRRDRAFGVTEAFF
TGTGCCTGGCGACGACGGGACAGGGCCTTTGGGGTCACTGAAGCTTTCTTT
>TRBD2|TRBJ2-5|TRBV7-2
CASSQRGGPGETQYF
TGTGCCAGCAGCCAGCGGGGGGGCCCGGGAGAGACCCAGTACTTC
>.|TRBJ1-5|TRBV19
CASSMGAQPQHF
TGTGCCAGTAGTATGGGGGCTCAGCCCCAGCATTTT
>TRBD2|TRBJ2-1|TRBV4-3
CASSQESTGGPYNEQFF
TGCGCCAGCAGCCAAGAGAGTACGGGGGGGCCCTACAATGAGCAGTTCTTC
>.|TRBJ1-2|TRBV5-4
CASSSGLGMGGYTF
TGTGCCAGCAGCTCGGGACTGGGGATGGGAGGCTACACCTTC
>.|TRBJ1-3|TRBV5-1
CASSLEGGPGNTIYF
TGCGCCAGCAGCTTGGAAGGTGGGCCTGGAAACACCATATATTTT
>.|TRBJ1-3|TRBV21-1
CASSKVKGAGNTIYF
TGTGCCAGCAGCAAAGTGAAAGGGGCTGGAAACACCATATATTTT
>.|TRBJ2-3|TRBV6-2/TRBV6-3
CASSYTTDTDTQYF
TGTGCCAGCAGTTACACGACCGACACAGATACGCAGTATTTT
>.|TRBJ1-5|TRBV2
CASSPSRGGGNQPQHF
TGTGCCAGCTCTCCGTCGAGGGGGGGAGGCAATCAGCCCCAGCATTTT
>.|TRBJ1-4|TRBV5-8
CASSLWTDTNEKLFF
TGTGCCAGCAGCTTGTGGACAGATACTAATGAAAAACTGTTTTTT
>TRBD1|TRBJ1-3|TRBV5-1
CASSPTGSSGNTIYF
TGCGCCAGCAGCCCGACAGGGAGCTCTGGAAACACCATATATTTT